The subject of this entry is one TCR beta chain. The cohort comprised adults aged about 18 to 100 years residing in approximately 22 US areas. Participants' own reports of clinical history determined their cohort assignment. This record belongs to a study of blood T cell repertoires in COVID-19. About the study: T cells, B-cell-depleted T cells, or PBMCs provided the cDNA or gDNA that served as material.

How the authors handled the data: By means of reference gene primer amplification, nucleated cell counts were estimated. TCRdb's table, derived via immunoSEQ multiplex PCR, lists solely in-frame clones and lacks some. The V and J calls and clone size come from that table; D and trimming were worked out from the DNA. The data show around 300,000 clones, nearly 90% seen once. V was shortened by 1 base and J by 1 base, with 10 bases between the two germline ends. The CDR3 sequence is 16 residues long. The germline CDR1 and CDR2 sequences are SGHTA and FQGTGA. Sequencing was done on a sample of PBMCs or T cells enriched from blood (not recorded which). The receptor was isolated from a woman under 30 with acute COVID-19. The chain carries TRBV7-3 and TRBJ2-2, with D possibly TRBD2 on 5 matching bases. The CDR3 DNA follows: TGTGCCAGCAGCTTAAGTGGAGGCCAGAACACCGGGGAGCTGTTTTTT. Its protein is CASSLSGGQNTGELFF.